This T cell receptor beta chain derives from a study of blood T cell repertoires in COVID-19. Study information: Researchers got acute and convalescent COVID-19 samples from the United States, Italy and Spain. Sources were T cells, B-cell-depleted T cells, or PBMCs; the material itself was cDNA or gDNA.

Only in-frame clones appear in the TCRdb table, and some are missing; sequencing was by immunoSEQ multiplex PCR. In the table there are some 300,000 clones, more than 85% of which are singletons. The clonotype originates from a man between 65 and 79 years old with acute or convalescent COVID-19. Input material: peripheral blood.

The CDR3 loop is CASSGLARETQYF. The CDR3 coding sequence is TGTGCCAGCAGTGGACTAGCTCGCGAGACCCAGTACTTC. The V and J genes are TRBV2 and TRBJ2-5; 7 bases are shared with TRBD2. This CDR3 comprises 13 residues. V was pared by 4 bases and J by 5 bases, with 4 bases of the junction left unmatched. Per germline, CDR1 SNHLY and CDR2 FYNNEI.